One sample yielded the 19 T cell receptor beta chains listed below, sequenced in a study of cytomegalovirus exposure and HLA in healthy donors. It was with 60 Vbeta and 13 Jbeta primers that the PCR ran. TCRdb keeps only in-frame clones here, not all; method: immunoSEQ multiplex PCR. The data contain 100,000 to 130,000 clones, less than 80% of them singletons. The sample consisted of PBMCs. The receptor set was obtained from a man between 25 and 39 years old in good health and CMV-seronegative.

The rearrangement joins TRBV7-9 to TRBJ2-5, with unresolved D. Germline CDR1 and CDR2: SEHNR and FQNEAQ (reference sequence). Between the trimmed V and J ends, which lost 0 bases and 4 bases, there was a span of 9 bases. The CDR3 is 14 residues long. CDR3 region: CASSLAFLAETQYF. The CDR3 bases are TGTGCCAGCAGCTTAGCATTTTTAGCAGAGACCCAGTACTTC.

The rearrangement joins TRBV13 to TRBJ2-7; 14 bases agree with TRBD2. The CDR3 has 15 residues. CDR1 and CDR2 from the germline V gene are PRHDT and FYEKMQ (reference sequence). Germline trimming cut 2 bases from V and 6 bases from J; bases unmatched to any gene: 3. In DNA, the CDR3 is TGTGCCAGCAGCTTACCGGGACTAGCGGGAGTCGAGCAGTACTTC. This encodes CASSLPGLAGVEQYF.

V is TRBV5-1 and J is TRBJ2-5; the match to TRBD2 covers 7 bases. Looked up from germline, CDR1 is SGHRS and CDR2 is YFSETQ. The CDR3 sequence is 14 residues long. Unmatched junction bases numbered 8, after V lost 4 bases and J lost 5 bases. CDR3 sequence (DNA): TGCGCCAGCAGCGGCCGGACTAGTAGTGAGACCCAGTACTTC. The encoded protein is CASSGRTSSETQYF.

This rearrangement joins TRBV6-5 to TRBJ1-6; tentatively, D is TRBD1 (6 bases). The germline gives CDR1 MNHEY, CDR2 SVGAGI. Trimming removed 3 bases from V and 9 bases from J, with 15 bases in between. This CDR3 has 15 residues. The CDR3 protein is CASSYGTGRGSPLHF. DNA of the CDR3: TGTGCCAGCAGTTATGGAACAGGGAGGGGTTCACCCCTCCACTTT.

The chain carries TRBV19 and TRBJ2-3, with a possible D match to TRBD1 (5 bases). V was shortened by 7 bases and J by 0 bases, with 11 bases between the two germline ends. The CDR3 sequence is 14 residues long. CDR1 LNHDA and CDR2 SQIVND come from the germline V gene (reference sequence). The CDR3 region is CASKGDPSTDTQYF. Here the CDR3 DNA reads TGTGCCAGTAAAGGGGATCCTAGCACAGATACGCAGTATTTT.

This clone was recorded a few times. V is TRBV11-2 and J is TRBJ2-1, with D hard to call. V lost 4 bases, J lost 6 bases, and 10 bases lay in between. The germline V gene encodes CDR1 SGHAT and CDR2 FQNNGV. There are 13 residues in the CDR3. This chain's CDR3 is CASSSLGFNEQFF. The CDR3 coding sequence is TGTGCCAGCAGCTCCCTCGGGTTCAATGAGCAGTTCTTC.

The chain couples TRBV7-9 to TRBJ2-7; 7 nucleotides match TRBD2. Per germline, CDR1 SEHNR and CDR2 FQNEAQ (reference sequence). The CDR3 consists of 13 residues. V was clipped by 1 base and J by 6 bases; unmatched bases: 3. CDR3 amino acids: CASSLGLAGEQYF. The CDR3 coding sequence is TGTGCCAGCAGCTTAGGACTAGCTGGCGAGCAGTACTTC.

This chain links TRBV9 with TRBJ1-2; D unclear. Trimming took 3 bases from V and 0 from J, leaving 12 bases between them. The CDR3 totals 15 residues. Germline V CDR1 and CDR2: SGDLS, YYNGEE. The chain's CDR3 is CASSGPFGPNYGYTF. Here the CDR3 DNA reads TGTGCCAGCAGCGGGCCGTTTGGGCCTAACTATGGCTACACCTTC.

This chain links TRBV7-6 with TRBJ2-7; 7 bases align to TRBD2. V was clipped by 0 bases and J by 2 bases; unmatched bases: 7. Germline V gene data show CDR1 as SGHVS and CDR2 as FNYEAQ. This CDR3 contains 16 residues. The CDR3 DNA reads as TGTGCCAGCAGCTTAGCCGCGACTAGCAGCCCCTACGAGCAGTACTTC. It specifies CASSLAATSSPYEQYF.

This clone was seen once. The chain has TRBV5-6 and TRBJ2-1; 10 nucleotides agree with TRBD2. The V gene's germline CDR1 is SGHDT and CDR2 YYEEEE. There are 15 residues in the CDR3. J was trimmed by 7 bases and V by 1 base; bases with no gene match: 5. The CDR3 nucleotides read TGTGCCAGCAGCTTGATTAAGCGGGGGGGTAATGAGCAGTTCTTC. The encoded protein is CASSLIKRGGNEQFF.

The table lists this clone with a few counts. The chain has TRBV5-6 and TRBJ2-7, with 10 bases aligning to TRBD2. J lost 6 bases, V lost 1 base, and 7 bases had no gene match. Per the germline V gene, CDR1 is SGHDT and CDR2 is YYEEEE. This CDR3 region has 15 residues. The CDR3 DNA is TGTGCCAGCAGCTTGATCGCTAGCGGGAGTTTCGAGCAGTACTTC. Translating it yields CASSLIASGSFEQYF.

V and J are TRBV10-2 and TRBJ1-5; tentative D call: TRBD1 (6 bases). The CDR3 runs 14 residues. The germline CDR1 and CDR2 sequences are WSHSY and SAAADI. V gave up 4 bases and J gave up 5 bases, with 12 bases separating them. The CDR3 region is CASSGETGYQPQHF. CDR3 coding DNA: TGCGCCAGCAGTGGTGAGACAGGATATCAGCCCCAGCATTTT.

V is TRBV10-3 and J is TRBJ2-5, with a tentative D call TRBD2 (5 bases). Trimming cost V 7 bases and J 5 bases, with 17 bases left between them. CDR3 length: 14 residues. Germline values: CDR1 ENHRY, CDR2 SYGVKD. CDR3 nucleotides: TGTGCCATCAAAGAGGAGGATCCAATTGAGACCCAGTACTTC. Its translation: CAIKEEDPIETQYF.

V usage is TRBV5-1 and J usage is TRBJ2-3, with a weak D call TRBD2 (6 bases). V lost 4 bases to trimming and J lost 6 bases, with 12 bases between them. The CDR3 loop spans 13 amino acids. Germline loops: CDR1 SGHRS, CDR2 YFSETQ. This chain's CDR3 is CASSLNSGDTQYF. The CDR3, as DNA: TGCGCCAGCAGCCTAAACAGCGGGGATACGCAGTATTTT.

This clone was detected only a few times. The chain employs TRBV6-1 and TRBJ1-4; D might be TRBD1 (5 bases). Per the germline V gene, CDR1 is MNHNS and CDR2 is SASEGT. The CDR3 spans 13 residues. With 4 bases removed from V and 8 bases from J, the gap between germline ends came to 11 bases. CDR3 nucleotides: TGTGCCAGCAGTGTAGGGGCGGGGGAAAAACTGTTTTTT. This encodes CASSVGAGEKLFF.

The chain has TRBV7-3 and TRBJ1-2; D might be TRBD1 (6 bases). There are 14 residues in the CDR3. V dropped 5 bases and J dropped 3 bases, with 13 bases sitting between them. The germline CDR1 and CDR2 sequences are SGHTA and FQGTGA. In DNA, the CDR3 is TGTGCCAGCAGCCCTTTCGGGGGGCACTATGGCTACACCTTC. Its protein product is CASSPFGGHYGYTF.

This clone was seen only once. The V call is TRBV27, the J call TRBJ2-7, with TRBD1 matching 7 bases. CDR1 is MNHEY and CDR2 is SMNVEV in the germline V gene (reference sequence). V gave up 3 bases and J gave up 5 bases; unmatched junction bases: 4. The CDR3 contains 13 residues. The CDR3 sequence is CASSFDRVHEQYF. In DNA, the CDR3 is TGTGCCAGCAGTTTCGACAGGGTCCACGAGCAGTACTTC.

This rearrangement joins TRBV7-2 to TRBJ2-4, with D unresolved. The CDR3 has 12 residues. Germline CDR1 and CDR2: SGHTA and FQGNSA. Trimming removed 1 base from V and 6 bases from J, with 4 bases in between. DNA for the CDR3: TGTGCCAGCAGCTTAGACGGAAACATTCAGTACTTC. It is translated as CASSLDGNIQYF.

The chain couples TRBV7-3 to TRBJ2-3, with 12 bases fitting TRBD2. Germline V CDR1 and CDR2: SGHTA, FQGTGA. This CDR3 has 19 amino acids. The V and J ends lost 0 bases and 5 bases, in that order; junction bases with no gene match: 12. The CDR3 loop is CASSLTGLAGGRGRDTQYF. In DNA, the CDR3 is TGTGCCAGCAGCTTAACGGGGCTAGCGGGGGGGCGTGGGCGAGATACGCAGTATTTT.